This T cell receptor beta chain was captured by sequencing in a study of blood T cell repertoires in COVID-19. Looking at the study overall: The United States, Italy and Spain provided the acute and convalescent COVID-19 samples.

Methods used by the authors: Reference gene primer amplification gave estimated nucleated cell counts. Clones were read by immunoSEQ multiplex PCR, and TCRdb kept only the in-frame ones, dropping some. The V and J calls and clone size are taken from that table; D and trimming were inferred from the DNA. The table includes hundreds of thousands of clones, around nine tenths detected once. This TCR derives from a woman in her 70s with COVID-19, enrolled during active disease. The sequenced sample was peripheral blood.

The CDR3 sequence is CASSHQFSGNTIYF. The DNA for the CDR3 is TGTGCCAGCAGCCACCAGTTTTCTGGAAACACCATATATTTT. The V gene is TRBV14, the J gene TRBJ1-3; D uncertain. There are 14 residues in the CDR3. The germline CDR1 and CDR2 sequences are SGHDN and FVKESK. V lost 3 bases and J 1 base, leaving 7 bases between the germline ends.